Sequencing of this TCR beta chain was carried out in a study of T-cell memory formation after mild COVID-19 (dated by TCRdb to the early 2020s). Background for the entire study: TCR sequence clusters from the two donors were largely donor specific. The cohort was made up of two young adult volunteers, one female and one male, who were previously healthy. T-cell clones expanding and contracting after mild COVID-19 in two donors were tracked by longitudinal TCRalpha and TCRbeta repertoire sequencing.

This clonotype was seen ten or more times. There is no known antigen for this receptor. Nothing much larger sits one base from this clone, and base qualities are not available. TCRdb records Illumina NovaSeq 6000 as the sequencer. TCRalpha and TCRbeta cDNA libraries were built by 5'RACE with constant-segment primers, adding sample barcodes and unique molecular identifiers. Trizol reagent was used to extract RNA from every sample. Library amplification was performed in two PCR steps, and a second sample barcode and Illumina TruSeq adapters were introduced in the second step. The libraries were sequenced on an Illumina NovaSeq using 2 x 150 bp paired-end reads. The study's processing was this. The reads were demultiplexed and collapsed into UMI-guided consensus sequences using migec v1.2.7. With mixcr v2.1.11, UMI consensuses were aligned to TRA and TRB V and J templates and assembled into clonotypes. Expanded or contracted clonotypes were those called significant by both edgeR and NoisET, with noise models trained on biological replicates. edgeR calls used a false discovery rate-adjusted p below 0.01 and a log2 fold-change threshold of 1. As an exploratory analysis of dynamics, max-normalized trajectories of the 1000 most abundant clonotypes were examined with PCA combined with hierarchical clustering. Separately sequenced CD4+ and CD8+ repertoires were used to assign a CD4 or CD8 phenotype to each responding clone. TCRdb applied fastp at Q25 and MiXCR to the public reads, then kept only in-frame beta chains. Rows matching on CDR3 protein sequence are summarized as one entry with the most common DNA and genes. In this record, the V and J calls reflect TCRdb's handling and not the investigators' own analysis. The sample includes approximately 250,000 distinct CDR3 sequences, with about 16% observed a single time. The ten largest clones represent more than 2% of the sample.

Study-wide conclusions, independent of this receptor: Some responding clones were detected in pre-infection memory, suggesting pre-existing cross-reactive memory T cells joined the SARS-CoV-2 response. Clones contracting from day 15 to 85 had balanced CD4/CD8 phenotypes, while a second wave expanding from day 15 to 37 was biased towards CD4+. Contracting CD4+ clones were located mainly in the CM and EM memory subsets, whereas CD8+ clones were found to be enriched in EMRA. The study covered only two mild cases, and larger cohorts including severe cases with pre-infection samples were considered necessary. Whether the second-wave clones peaking on day 37 were SARS-CoV-2 specific was not confirmed.

V is cut back by 0 bases and J by 6 bases, with 10 bases in the junction unmatched. The CDR3 covers 16 residues, taking in both the cysteine and the phenylalanine. CDR3 DNA is the only sequence kept; it has 48 bases, read in frame from the first base. CDR1 and CDR2, looked up from the germline V gene (reference sequence), are DFQATT and SNEGSKA. Ficoll-Paque density gradient centrifugation was used to isolate PBMCs. This receptor was obtained from an adult woman who had mild COVID-19 (a few samples of this study predate the infection). The sample titles of this study are shuffled in the database, so cell type and time point are left out; the donor was told from shared clones. The chain is encoded by TRBV20-1 joined to TRBJ1-2; 10 nucleotides in the junction match TRBD1. The sample comprised PBMCs or a T cell subset sorted from them (not recorded which). The bases are TGCAGTGCTAGAGAGAATCCGGGACAGGGGCGGGATGGCTACACCTTC. Its protein is CSARENPGQGRDGYTF.